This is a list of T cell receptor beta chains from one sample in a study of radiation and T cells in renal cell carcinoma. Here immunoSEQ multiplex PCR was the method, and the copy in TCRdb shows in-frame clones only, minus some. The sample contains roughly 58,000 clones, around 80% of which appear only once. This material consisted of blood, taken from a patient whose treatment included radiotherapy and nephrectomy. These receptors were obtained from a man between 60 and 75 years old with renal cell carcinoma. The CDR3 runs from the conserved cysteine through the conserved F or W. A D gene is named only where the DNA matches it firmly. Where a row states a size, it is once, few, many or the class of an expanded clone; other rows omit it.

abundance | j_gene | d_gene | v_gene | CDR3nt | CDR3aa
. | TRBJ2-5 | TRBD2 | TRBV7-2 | TGTGCCAGCAGCTTAGTCGGCGGGGGAGGGGAGACCCAGTACTTC | CASSLVGGGGETQYF
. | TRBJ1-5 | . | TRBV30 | TGTGCCTGGAGTGTACGGGGGAATCAGCCCCAGCATTTT | CAWSVRGNQPQHF
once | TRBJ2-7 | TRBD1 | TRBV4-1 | TGCGCCAGCAGCCAAGGGGCAGGGGGCAAATACGAGCAGTACTTC | CASSQGAGGKYEQYF
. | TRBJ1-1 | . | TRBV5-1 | TGCGCCAGCAGCGGGGGGGACCTAATGGACACTGAAGCTTTCTTT | CASSGGDLMDTEAFF
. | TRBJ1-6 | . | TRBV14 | TGTGCCAGCAGCCAAGTCAAGGATTATAATTCACCCCTCCACTTT | CASSQVKDYNSPLHF
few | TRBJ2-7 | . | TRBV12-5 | TGTGCTAGTGGTTTGGCCGCCGCAAACCTCGGACTACATTCGCAGACCAACTACGAGCAGTACTTC | CASGLAAANLGLHSQTNYEQYF
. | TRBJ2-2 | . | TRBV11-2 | TGTGCCAGCAGCTACAGGGATTCCGGGGAGCTGTTTTTT | CASSYRDSGELFF
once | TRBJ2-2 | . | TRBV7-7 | TGTGCCAGCAGACTCGCCGGGGCCACCGGGGAGCTGTTTTTT | CASRLAGATGELFF
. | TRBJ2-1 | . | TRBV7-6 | TGTGCCAGCAGCTTAGCGAACTCCTACAATGAGCAGTTCTTC | CASSLANSYNEQFF
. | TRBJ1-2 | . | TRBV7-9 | TGTGCCAGCAGCCCGGCGATGGGGGACGGATACGGCTACACCTTC | CASSPAMGDGYGYTF
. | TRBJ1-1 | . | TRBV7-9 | TGTGCCAGAGAGGAGGACCTTTCGAACACTGAAGCTTTCTTT | CAREEDLSNTEAFF
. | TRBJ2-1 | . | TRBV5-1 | TGCGCCAGCAGCTTCAGGGGATACAATGAGCAGTTCTTC | CASSFRGYNEQFF
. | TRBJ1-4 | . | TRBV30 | TGTGCCGCCCCTCAGGGGCCCGTTAATGAAAAACTGTTTTTT | CAAPQGPVNEKLFF
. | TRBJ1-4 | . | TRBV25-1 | TGTGCCAGCGGGGACGACAGAACTAATGAAAAACTGTTTTTT | CASGDDRTNEKLFF
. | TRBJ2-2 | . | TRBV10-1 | TGCGCCAGCAGTGAGTTCAACACCGGGGAGCTGTTTTTT | CASSEFNTGELFF
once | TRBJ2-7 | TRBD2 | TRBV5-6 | TGTGCCAGCAGCTCGGGGGTGCTGGGGAGGGACGAGCAGTACTTC | CASSSGVLGRDEQYF
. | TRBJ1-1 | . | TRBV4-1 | TGCGCCAGCAGCCAAGCTGAGGCGGAAAGCGCTGAAGCTTTCTTT | CASSQAEAESAEAFF
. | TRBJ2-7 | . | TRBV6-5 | TGTGCCAGCACCCTGGGGGGGGCCCACGAGCAGTACTTC | CASTLGGAHEQYF
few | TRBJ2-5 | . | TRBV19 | TGTGCCAGTAGTATTGGCCTATTGAAGTCAGAGACCCAGTACTTC | CASSIGLLKSETQYF
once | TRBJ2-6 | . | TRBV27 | TGTGCCAGCAGTTTATCGCCAGGGTTAAACTCTGGGGCCAACGTCCTGACTTTC | CASSLSPGLNSGANVLTF
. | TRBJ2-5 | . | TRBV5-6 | TGTGCCAGCAGCTTGGGTACTAGAACCGAGACCCAGTACTTC | CASSLGTRTETQYF
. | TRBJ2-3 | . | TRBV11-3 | TGTGCCAGCAGCTCTGGACAGATCGAGGATACGCAGTATTTT | CASSSGQIEDTQYF
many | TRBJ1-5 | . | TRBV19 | TGTGCCAGTAGTATATCCATTGGTAGCAATCAGCCCCAGCATTTT | CASSISIGSNQPQHF
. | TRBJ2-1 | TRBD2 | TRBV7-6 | TGTGCCAGCAGCTTGGGTAGCGGGGGGTACAATGAGCAGTTCTTC | CASSLGSGGYNEQFF
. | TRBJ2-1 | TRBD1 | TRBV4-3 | TGCGCCAGCAGCCAAGAGGACAGGGTTTTTAGCTATGAGCAGTTCTTC | CASSQEDRVFSYEQFF
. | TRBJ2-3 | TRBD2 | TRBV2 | TGTGCCAGCAGTGTTGCGGGAGTTACAGATACGCAGTATTTT | CASSVAGVTDTQYF
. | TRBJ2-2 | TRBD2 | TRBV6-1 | TGTGCCGGCGGGAGGGCCGCGTCCGGGGAGCTGTTTTTT | CAGGRAASGELFF
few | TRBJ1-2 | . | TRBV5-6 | TGTGCCAGCAGCTTGAAGGGGAACTATGGCTACACCTTC | CASSLKGNYGYTF
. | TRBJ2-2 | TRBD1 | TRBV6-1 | TGTGCCAGCAGTGCGAGACAGGGAAACACCGGGGAGCTGTTTTTT | CASSARQGNTGELFF
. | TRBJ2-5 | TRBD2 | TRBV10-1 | TGCGCCAGCAGTGAGTCCCTAGCGGGAGGTACATCCCAAGAGACCCAGTACTTC | CASSESLAGGTSQETQYF
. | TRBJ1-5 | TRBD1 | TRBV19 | TGTGCCACTAGGGACAGGCAGGGCAATCAGCCCCAGCATTTT | CATRDRQGNQPQHF
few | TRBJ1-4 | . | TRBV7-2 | TGTGCCAGCAGCAACAACGAGGAAAAACTGTTTTTT | CASSNNEEKLFF
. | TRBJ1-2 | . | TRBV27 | TGTGCCACCGCTACACTTTCAATGGGCCCGGGCTATGGCTACACCTTC | CATATLSMGPGYGYTF
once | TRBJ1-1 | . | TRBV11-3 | TGTGCCAGCAGCTTAGGGATCCCAAGAGGTGAAGCTTTCTTT | CASSLGIPRGEAFF
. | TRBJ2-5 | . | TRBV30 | TGTGCCTGGAGTGTTACGAGCGTGCTCCAAGAGACCCAGTACTTC | CAWSVTSVLQETQYF
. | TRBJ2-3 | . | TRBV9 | TGTGCCAGCAGCGTAGATAGCAGTTCAGATACGCAGTATTTT | CASSVDSSSDTQYF
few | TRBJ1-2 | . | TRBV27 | TGTGCCAGCAGTAGCTTTCTTCAGGGAAGGGGCGGCTACACCTTC | CASSSFLQGRGGYTF
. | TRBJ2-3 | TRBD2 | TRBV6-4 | TGTGCCAGCAGTGAGACTAGCGGGGACACAGATACGCAGTATTTT | CASSETSGDTDTQYF
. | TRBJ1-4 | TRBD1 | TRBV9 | TGTGCCAGCAGCTGGGGACAGGTAGCAACTAATGAAAAACTGTTTTTT | CASSWGQVATNEKLFF
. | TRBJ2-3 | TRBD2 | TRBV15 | TGTGCCACCAGTAAGACTAGCGGGCTTACACCAGATACGCAGTATTTT | CATSKTSGLTPDTQYF
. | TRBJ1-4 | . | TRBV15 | TGTGCCACCAGCAGCCCCTACGAAAAACTGTTTTTT | CATSSPYEKLFF
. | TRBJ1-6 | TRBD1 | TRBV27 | TGTGCCAGCAGTTTATTCGGCGGGACAGCTTATAATTCACCCCTCCACTTT | CASSLFGGTAYNSPLHF
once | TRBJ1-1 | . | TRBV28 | TGTGCCAGCAGTTTTTTAAGGGGAGCCATGAACACTGAAGCTTTCTTT | CASSFLRGAMNTEAFF
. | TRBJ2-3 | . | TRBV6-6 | TGTGCCAGCAGAACCACAGATACGCAGTATTTT | CASRTTDTQYF
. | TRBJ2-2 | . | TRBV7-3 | TGTGCCAGCAGCTTACTAGTCACCGGGGAGCTGTTTTTT | CASSLLVTGELFF
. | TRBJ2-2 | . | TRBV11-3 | TGTGCCAGCAGCCCCCGGCGGTCCGGGGAGCTGTTTTTT | CASSPRRSGELFF
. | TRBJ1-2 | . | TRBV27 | TGTGCCAGCAATCTAAGGGCAGGGGACCTCTATGGCTACACCTTC | CASNLRAGDLYGYTF
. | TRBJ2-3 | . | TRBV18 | TGTGCCAGCTCACCAACGGGGCGGACAGATACGCAGTATTTT | CASSPTGRTDTQYF
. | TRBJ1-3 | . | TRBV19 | TGTGCCAGTAGCCTGGTGGCAGGGAGAAACACCATATATTTT | CASSLVAGRNTIYF
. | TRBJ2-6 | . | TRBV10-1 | TGCGCCAGCAGTGAGTTCCCCGGGGGCCGCAGAACCTCTGGGGCCAACGTCCTGACTTTC | CASSEFPGGRRTSGANVLTF
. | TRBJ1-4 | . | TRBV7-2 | TGTGCCAGCAGCCCATATCACGAAAAACTGTTTTTT | CASSPYHEKLFF
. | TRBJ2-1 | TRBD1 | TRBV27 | TGTGCCAGCAGTTTTGGGGACAGCGCTTACAATGAGCAGTTCTTC | CASSFGDSAYNEQFF